One sample yielded the 18 T cell receptor beta chains listed below, sequenced in a study of shared clonotypes between healthy human individuals. Measured with immunoSEQ multiplex PCR; TCRdb has only the in-frame clones, and not every one. This sample has about 2 million clones; roughly 94% occur once, and the top ten carry 0.9% to 1.5%. The naive CD8 subset, CD45RO-negative cells positively selected for CCR7, excluded terminally differentiated effector memory CD45RA+ cells. Sequencing was carried out using naive CD8+ T cells sorted from blood. These receptors were taken from a man between 18 and 29 years old in good health.

The CDR3 sequence: CSAREDSPLHF. CDR3 DNA: TGCAGTGCTAGAGAGGATTCACCCCTCCACTTT. The J gene is TRBJ1-6, the V gene TRBV20-1; D is unresolved. Germline V gene sequence: CDR1 DFQATT, CDR2 SNEGSKA (reference sequence). Trimming stripped 0 bases from V and 8 bases from J, with 2 bases between. The CDR3 contains 11 residues.

CDR3 coding DNA: TGTGCCAGCAGCGCGGTAGGGGGGAATTCACCCCTCCACTTT. Its protein is CASSAVGGNSPLHF. The genes are TRBV27 and TRBJ1-6; D is possibly TRBD1 (6 bases). The CDR3 loop spans 14 amino acids. Germline CDR1 is MNHEY and CDR2 is SMNVEV (reference sequence). Trimming left V 6 bases short and J 7 bases short, with 13 bases between.

Here the CDR3 reads CASSPRGHLGRNTGELFF. The CDR3 region has the DNA TGTGCCAGCAGCCCCCGGGGCCACTTGGGTCGCAACACCGGGGAGCTGTTTTTT. The J gene is TRBJ2-2, the V gene TRBV9; TRBD1 or TRBD2 may be the D gene (5 bases each). Germline-derived CDR1 and CDR2 are SGDLS and YYNGEE. The V end lost 4 bases, the J end lost 2 bases, and 21 bases lay between the germline ends. The CDR3 runs 18 residues.

The chain links TRBV4-1 to TRBJ2-7, with 10 bases matching TRBD2. Germline loops: CDR1 MGHRA, CDR2 YSYEKL. This CDR3 is 17 amino acids long. After removal of 2 bases from V and 2 bases from J, the junction contained 9 bases not matched to a gene. The CDR3 nucleotides read TGCGCCAGCAGCCAATCCCATGTAGCGGGGGGAACCTACGAGCAGTACTTC. Translating it yields CASSQSHVAGGTYEQYF.

This sequence joins TRBV5-8 and TRBJ2-7; TRBD1 matches 7 bases. The CDR3 runs to 14 residues. Germline CDR1 and CDR2: SGHTS and YDEGEE. V shed 2 bases, J shed 3 bases, and the junction held 5 bases outside the gene matches. This CDR3 is CASSLRQGNYEQYF. CDR3 nucleotides: TGTGCCAGCAGCTTACGACAGGGCAACTACGAGCAGTACTTC.

As to this clone: In the same sample, other DNA sequences code for this CDR3. The genes are TRBV27 and TRBJ1-2; D call uncertain. Germline V gene lookup returns CDR1 MNHEY and CDR2 SMNVEV (reference sequence). V was shortened by 2 bases and J by 0 bases, with 7 bases between the two germline ends. CDR3 length: 14 residues. CDR3 DNA sequence: TGTGCCAGCAGTTTAGGCGGGTCTAACTATGGCTACACCTTC. It codes for CASSLGGSNYGYTF.

This clone was seen only once. V usage is TRBV19 and J usage is TRBJ1-2; TRBD1 might be the D (5 bases). This CDR3 is built from 10 residues. Germline V gives CDR1 LNHDA, CDR2 SQIVND (reference sequence). V lost 6 bases and J 6 bases, leaving 5 bases between the germline ends. CDR3 DNA: TGTGCCAGTAGACAGGATGGCTACACCTTC. Its translation: CASRQDGYTF.

V is TRBV2 and J is TRBJ2-5; D call uncertain. V gave up 9 bases and J gave up 5 bases, with 7 bases separating them. The germline CDR1 and CDR2 sequences are SNHLY and FYNNEI. The CDR3 loop spans 10 amino acids. The CDR3 loop reads CASGSETQYF. The CDR3 DNA sequence: TGTGCCAGTGGGTCGGAGACCCAGTACTTC.

The rearrangement uses TRBV14 and TRBJ2-1, with D perhaps given as TRBD1 or TRBD2 (6 bases each). This CDR3 region has 17 residues. V gave up 4 bases and J gave up 6 bases, with 22 bases separating them. Germline values: CDR1 SGHDN, CDR2 FVKESK. CDR3 protein: CASSPIMLIEGGNEQFF. CDR3 coding DNA: TGTGCCAGCAGCCCTATAATGCTTATTGAGGGGGGCAATGAGCAGTTCTTC.

The count of this clone is one. CDR3 coding DNA: TGTGCCAGCAGCTTTAACGGGGGGTCGGACTACGAGCAGTACTTC. Translated: CASSFNGGSDYEQYF. The chain employs TRBV5-4 and TRBJ2-7; 7 bases are shared with TRBD2. This CDR3 is 15 amino acids long. Trimming cost V 2 bases and J 3 bases; bases outside gene matches: 8. The germline gives CDR1 SGHNT, CDR2 YYREEE (reference sequence). Full variable domain (outside the CDR3, taken from reference TRBV5-4 and TRBJ2-7): ETGVTQSPTHLIKTRGQQVTLRCSSQSGHNTVSWYQQALGQGPQFIFQYYREEENGRGNFPPRFSGLQFPNYSSELNVNALELDDSALYLCASSFNGGSDYEQYFGPGTRLTVT.

This chain uses TRBV6-5 with TRBJ2-7; possible D gene TRBD2, 6 bases. Trimming took off 6 bases at V and 5 bases at J, with 20 bases between the two ends. The CDR3 is 15 amino acids. Germline V CDR1 and CDR2: MNHEY, SVGAGI. CDR3 protein: CASSPGTSKVDEQYF. The CDR3 DNA is TGTGCCAGCAGCCCCGGGACTTCCAAGGTCGACGAGCAGTACTTC.

The chain joins TRBV5-4 to TRBJ1-1; D call uncertain. Germline values: CDR1 SGHNT, CDR2 YYREEE (reference sequence). The CDR3 totals 13 residues. With 2 bases removed from V and 5 bases from J, the gap between germline ends came to 10 bases. For the CDR3, the DNA is TGTGCCAGCAGCTTTGGTGCCCAAACTGAAGCTTTCTTT. Translated: CASSFGAQTEAFF.

This clone was recorded only once. The V call is TRBV7-8, the J call TRBJ2-5; 9 positions match TRBD2. In germline, CDR1 is SGHVS, CDR2 FQNEAQ. The V segment lost 3 bases and the J segment 1 base; nucleotides outside the gene matches: 3. The CDR3 totals 15 residues. The CDR3, as DNA: TGTGCCAGCAGCTTTCTAGCGGGGCTCCAAGAGACCCAGTACTTC. This encodes CASSFLAGLQETQYF.

The V gene is TRBV7-9, the J gene TRBJ1-2; 7 nucleotides match TRBD1. J gave up 3 bases and V 1 base, and 11 bases lay outside the gene matches. The germline V gene has CDR1 SEHNR and CDR2 FQNEAQ (reference sequence). The CDR3 totals 17 residues. CDR3 nucleotide sequence: TGTGCCAGCAGCTTAGTATTACAGGGGCCTTTGGACTATGGCTACACCTTC. This encodes CASSLVLQGPLDYGYTF.

This chain joins TRBV7-9 and TRBJ2-7; D unclear. Trimming stripped 4 bases from V and 3 bases from J, with 16 bases between. Germline CDR1 SEHNR, CDR2 FQNEAQ (reference sequence). This CDR3 is 15 amino acids long. The CDR3 DNA reads as TGTGCCAGCAGCTCGGAAGGGTTATACTTCTACGAGCAGTACTTC. It encodes CASSSEGLYFYEQYF.

This chain connects TRBV6-5 to TRBJ1-2; possibly TRBD1 for D (5 bases). The germline V and J ends were trimmed by 0 bases and 0 bases, with 8 bases remaining between them. The CDR3 has 15 residues. CDR1 and CDR2 (germline): MNHEY, SVGAGI. The CDR3 here is CASSYSTESNYGYTF. The CDR3 DNA sequence: TGTGCCAGCAGTTACTCGACAGAATCTAACTATGGCTACACCTTC.

The CDR3 DNA sequence: TGCGCCAGCAGCCACTCTAGCGGAAGTGCCACAGATACGCAGTATTTT. Its protein is CASSHSSGSATDTQYF. V is TRBV4-3 and J is TRBJ2-3; the match to TRBD2 covers 7 bases. V trimming: 3 bases; J trimming: 2 bases; junction bases outside the gene matches: 8. The germline CDR1 and CDR2 sequences are LGHNA and YSLEER. The CDR3 length is 16 residues.

The V and J genes are TRBV5-3 and TRBJ1-1; D gene uncertain. TRBV5-3 qualifies as an ORF whose function is uncertain. V was pared by 1 base and J by 4 bases, with 14 bases between. The CDR3 loop spans 15 amino acids. The CDR3 protein is CARSLLAGRSTEAFF. The CDR3 nucleotides are TGTGCCAGAAGCTTGTTGGCGGGTCGGAGCACTGAAGCTTTCTTT.